These 10 T cell receptor beta chains share one sample of origin, sequenced in a study of control samples from healthy donors and cancer patients (dated by TCRdb to about 2020). Receptor amplification or capture employed the immunoSEQ multiplex PCR assay. TCRdb obtained this table from immuneACCESS and retained in-frame rearrangements with V and J assigned. These tables miss some clones; where compared with another copy, unresolved V genes account for less than half of the shortfall, and the remainder is unexplained. A total of 130,000 or so clones appear in this sample, roughly 89% of them only once. 4.5% to 7% of the sample belongs to the ten largest clones. Sequenced input: blood. Source of these receptors: a man younger than 30 in good health.

The chain couples TRBV2 to TRBJ1-1; no firm D call. Germline CDR1 and CDR2: SNHLY and FYNNEI. The CDR3 length is 13 residues. The germline V and J ends were trimmed by 5 bases and 1 base, with 8 bases remaining between them. The CDR3: CASSNLENTEAFF. CDR3 nucleotide sequence: TGTGCCAGCAGTAACTTAGAGAACACTGAAGCTTTCTTT.

The chain links TRBV7-9 to TRBJ2-7; 8 nucleotides line up with TRBD1. Germline assignment: CDR1 SEHNR and CDR2 FQNEAQ (reference sequence). With 5 bases clipped from V and 0 bases from J, the junction kept 3 bases outside the gene matches. The CDR3 length is 14 residues. DNA for the CDR3: TGTGCCAGCAGCCTTACAGGGGGCTCCTACGAGCAGTACTTC. Protein product: CASSLTGGSYEQYF.

The chain carries TRBV2 and TRBJ1-6; unclear D gene. V lost 8 bases to trimming and J lost 2 bases, with 7 bases between them. Germline V gives CDR1 SNHLY, CDR2 FYNNEI. There are 13 residues in the CDR3. CDR3 nucleotides: TGTGCCAGCTTAATGACCTATAATTCACCCCTCCACTTT. It codes for CASLMTYNSPLHF.

V gene TRBV6-5 combines with J gene TRBJ1-5; 10 nucleotides agree with TRBD1. The V segment lost 6 bases and the J segment 9 bases; nucleotides outside the gene matches: 8. Germline CDR1 reads MNHEY; CDR2 reads SVGAGI. The CDR3 totals 14 residues. DNA for the CDR3: TGTGCCAGCAGGGAGGGACAGGGGTTTACGCCCCAGCATTTT. Translated, it gives CASREGQGFTPQHF.

In its sample, this clone was seen once. V is TRBV30 and J is TRBJ1-5, with D maybe TRBD1 (6 bases). The length of the CDR3 is 13 residues. V lost 2 bases and J 8 bases, leaving 13 bases between the germline ends. Germline V CDR1 and CDR2: GTSNPN, SVGIG (reference sequence). Here the CDR3 reads CAWSFTGQKPQHF. The CDR3 bases are TGTGCCTGGAGTTTTACAGGGCAAAAGCCCCAGCATTTT. Filled out from reference TRBV30 and TRBJ1-5, the complete variable domain reads SQTIHQWPATLVQPVGSPLSLECTVEGTSNPNLYWYRQAAGRGLQLLFYSVGIGQISSEVPQNLSASRPQDRQFILSSKKLLLSDSGFYLCAWSFTGQKPQHFGDGTRLSIL.

The chain links TRBV30 to TRBJ2-4; D not resolved. The ends were cut back, 1 base at V and 5 bases at J, with 9 bases in the middle. Germline lookup yields CDR1 GTSNPN and CDR2 SVGIG (reference sequence). There are 13 residues in the CDR3. The CDR3 sequence is CAWSARFQNIQYF. Written as DNA, the CDR3 is TGTGCCTGGAGTGCGAGATTCCAAAACATTCAGTACTTC.

The V call is TRBV5-1, the J call TRBJ1-1; no definite D call. The CDR3 sequence is 14 residues long. Per germline, CDR1 SGHRS and CDR2 YFSETQ. The germline V and J ends were trimmed by 2 bases and 0 bases, with 8 bases remaining between them. CDR3 sequence (DNA): TGCGCCAGCAGCTTTCTTTCAATGAACACTGAAGCTTTCTTT. Its translation is CASSFLSMNTEAFF.

The chain joins TRBV6-1 to TRBJ2-7; the D gene could be TRBD1 or TRBD2 (5 bases each). Trimming pared 4 bases from V and 4 bases from J, leaving 20 bases between. This CDR3 comprises 16 residues. Looked up from germline, CDR1 is MNHNS and CDR2 is SASEGT. The CDR3 sequence: CASSVSVPGQRYEQYF. Here the CDR3 DNA reads TGTGCCAGCAGTGTTTCAGTTCCGGGGCAGCGGTACGAGCAGTACTTC.

This sequence joins TRBV21-1 and TRBJ2-1; TRBD2 reflects the table's D call only, with no check against the DNA. TRBV21-1 is a pseudogene. The CDR3 is 16 residues long. The CDR3 DNA reads as TGTGCCAGCAGCACGCCGACTAGCGGGGGGCCCAATGAGCAGTTCTTC. Amino acids: CASSTPTSGGPNEQFF.

The chain employs TRBV7-9 and TRBJ2-1; no clear D gene. Germline loops: CDR1 SEHNR, CDR2 FQNEAQ (reference sequence). This CDR3 comprises 13 residues. Trimming removed 1 base from V and 6 bases from J, with 7 bases in between. The CDR3 loop is CASSLGASNEQFF. CDR3 nucleotide sequence: TGTGCCAGCAGCTTAGGAGCTTCCAATGAGCAGTTCTTC.